The clone carrying this T cell receptor (beta chain) was seen a handful of times. This entry belongs to a study of circulating CD8 cells and anti-PD-1 response in melanoma. Live CD3+CD8+TCRalphabeta+ cells were sorted into four subsets by PD-1 and/or TIGIT. From germline, CDR1 is SNHLY and CDR2 FYNNEI. There are 14 residues in the CDR3. V lost 5 bases and J lost 5, with 15 bases in between. TCR libraries were prepared from around 15 ng of total RNA with the QIAseq Immune Repertoire TCR panel. In TCRdb, the reads were re-called with MiXCR into one record per CDR3 protein. Here the sample spans over 650 distinct CDR3 sequences, around 7% being singletons.

The TCR comes from a human donor with melanoma. The chain has TRBV2 and TRBJ2-5; unclear D gene. This specimen was CD8+ T cells from PBMCs, taken at baseline or after one month of anti-PD-1 therapy (not recorded which). CDR3 DNA: TGTGCCAGCAGTTCCCGTGTGCCAATGGAGACCCAGTACTTC. This gives the protein CASSSRVPMETQYF.